This is a list of T cell receptor beta chains from one sample in a study of CXCR3-negative and CXCR3-positive naive CD8 T cells. TCRdb reprocessed the 5' RACE reads; each CDR3 protein has one entry and no DNA is given. The sample's table shows just over 60,000 distinct CDR3 sequences. Sequencing was performed on naive CXCR3- CD8+ T cells from blood. The receptors shown here come from a human donor in good health. Some clones in this sample may be carry-over from other donors' samples. Both conserved end residues are part of each CDR3. Fields, in order: J gene, V gene, clone size, CDR3 protein. Clone size is shown for a subset of rows, as once, few, many or a class of expanded clone.

TRBJ2-7 TRBV28 NA CASSLGLARGEQYF
TRBJ2-7 TRBV20-1 NA CSARGSGGVGSYEQYF
TRBJ2-7 TRBV29-1 NA CSVESRGDYEQYF
TRBJ2-7 TRBV7-6 NA CASSPTGGDYEQYF
TRBJ1-1 TRBV29-1 NA CSVARGRGTEAFF
TRBJ2-7 TRBV6-6 NA CASSTSLESYEQYF
TRBJ1-1 TRBV29-1 NA CSVEGDMRLTEAFF
TRBJ2-7 TRBV29-1 NA CSVVSSGDSYEQYF
TRBJ2-5 TRBV7-7 medium-sized CASSLGTYQETQYF
TRBJ2-2 TRBV5-1 NA CASRRGFEQDHWETGELFF
TRBJ1-2 TRBV14 NA CASSQDRNYGYTF
TRBJ2-1 TRBV7-2 NA CASSLSSGGPYNEQFF
TRBJ2-5 TRBV29-1 NA CSVVVSKNPEETQYF
TRBJ1-1 TRBV10-3 NA CAISEAPGTEAFF
TRBJ2-7 TRBV12-3/TRBV12-4 NA CASSPGVASSYEQYF
TRBJ2-3 TRBV7-6 NA CASSLVPPPRTDTQYF